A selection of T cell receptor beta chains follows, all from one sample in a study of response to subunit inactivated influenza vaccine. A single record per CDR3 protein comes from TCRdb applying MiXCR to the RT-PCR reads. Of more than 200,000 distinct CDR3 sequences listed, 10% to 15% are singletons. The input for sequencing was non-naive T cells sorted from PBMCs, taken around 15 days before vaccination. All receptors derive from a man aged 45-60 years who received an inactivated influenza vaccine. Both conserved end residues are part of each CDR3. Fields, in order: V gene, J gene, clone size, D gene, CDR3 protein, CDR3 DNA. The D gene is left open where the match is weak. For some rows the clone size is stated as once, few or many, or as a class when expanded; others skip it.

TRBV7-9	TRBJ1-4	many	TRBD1	CASSGWTGDEKLFF	TGTGCCAGCAGCGGCTGGACAGGGGATGAAAAACTGTTTTTT
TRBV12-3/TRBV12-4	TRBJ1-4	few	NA	CASSSSMGEKLFF	TGTGCCAGCAGTTCCTCGATGGGAGAAAAACTGTTTTTT
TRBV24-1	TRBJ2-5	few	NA	CAIGARDGQETQYF	TGTGCCATCGGAGCCAGGGATGGGCAAGAGACCCAGTACTTC
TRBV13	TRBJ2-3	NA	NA	CASSSGRGNSTDTQYF	TGTGCCAGCAGCTCTGGTCGAGGAAATAGCACAGATACGCAGTATTTT
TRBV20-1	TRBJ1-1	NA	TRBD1	CSAREPGQMNTEAFF	TGCAGTGCTAGAGAACCGGGACAGATGAACACTGAAGCTTTCTTT
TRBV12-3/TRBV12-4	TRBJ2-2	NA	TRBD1	CASSLWTGANTGELFF	TGTGCCAGCAGTTTATGGACAGGGGCAAACACCGGGGAGCTGTTTTTT
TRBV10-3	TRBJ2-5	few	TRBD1	CAIAPTPGQGRGGQETQYF	TGTGCCATCGCCCCTACACCGGGACAGGGACGGGGTGGCCAAGAGACCCAGTACTTC
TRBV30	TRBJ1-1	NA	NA	CAWIWRTEAFF	TGTGCCTGGATCTGGAGGACTGAAGCTTTCTTT
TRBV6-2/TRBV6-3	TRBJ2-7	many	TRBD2	CASMAGRAYEQYF	TGTGCCAGCATGGCAGGGAGGGCCTACGAGCAGTACTTC
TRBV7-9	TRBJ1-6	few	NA	CASSLIFGAPLHF	TGTGCCAGCAGCTTAATTTTTGGGGCACCCCTCCACTTT
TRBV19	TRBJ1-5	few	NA	CASSIGQGPAIVDQPQHF	TGTGCCAGTAGTATAGGCCAGGGGCCAGCTATTGTGGATCAGCCCCAGCATTTT
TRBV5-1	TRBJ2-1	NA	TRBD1	CASEISFQDRVGDEQFF	TGCGCCAGCGAGATTTCTTTCCAGGACAGGGTGGGGGATGAGCAGTTCTTC
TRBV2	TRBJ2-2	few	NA	CASSEQGHITGELFF	TGTGCCAGCAGTGAACAGGGACACATCACCGGGGAGCTGTTTTTT
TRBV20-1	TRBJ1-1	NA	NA	CSAREVGAGRWNTEAFF	TGCAGTGCTAGAGAAGTCGGGGCGGGCCGGTGGAACACTGAAGCTTTCTTT
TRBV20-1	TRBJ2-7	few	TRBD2	CSAEGGLAGFSYEQYF	TGCAGTGCCGAGGGGGGACTAGCGGGTTTCTCCTACGAGCAGTACTTC
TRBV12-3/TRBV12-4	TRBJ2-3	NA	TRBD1	CASSSPQGKSSTDTQYF	TGTGCCAGCAGTTCCCCACAGGGGAAGTCTAGCACAGATACGCAGTATTTT
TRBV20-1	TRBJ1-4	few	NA	CSAGDTGGGEKLFF	TGCAGTGCCGGGGACACGGGAGGAGGAGAAAAACTGTTTTTT
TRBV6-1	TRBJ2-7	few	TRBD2	CASSRQREFPYEQYF	TGTGCCAGCAGTCGACAGCGGGAGTTCCCCTACGAGCAGTACTTC
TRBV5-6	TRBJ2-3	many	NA	CASSFPVTDTQYF	TGTGCCAGCAGCTTCCCAGTCACAGATACGCAGTATTTT
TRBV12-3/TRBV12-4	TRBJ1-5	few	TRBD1	CASSRGTVNQPQHF	TGTGCCAGCAGTCGAGGGACAGTCAATCAGCCCCAGCATTTT
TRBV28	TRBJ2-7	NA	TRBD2	CASSPWTSGISLGYEQYF	TGTGCCAGCAGTCCTTGGACTAGCGGGATATCTTTGGGCTACGAGCAGTACTTC
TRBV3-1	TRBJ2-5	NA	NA	CASSQLVRQETQYF	TGTGCCAGCAGCCAATTGGTCCGCCAAGAGACCCAGTACTTC
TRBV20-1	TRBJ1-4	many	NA	CSARDFKIGSQKLFF	TGCAGTGCTAGAGATTTTAAGATCGGATCCCAAAAACTGTTTTTT
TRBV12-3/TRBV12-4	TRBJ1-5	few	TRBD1	CASTGGQYNQPQHF	TGTGCCAGCACTGGGGGACAGTACAATCAGCCCCAGCATTTT
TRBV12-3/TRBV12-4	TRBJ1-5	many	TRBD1	CASSFGTGFNQPQHF	TGTGCCAGCAGTTTCGGGACAGGCTTTAATCAGCCCCAGCATTTT
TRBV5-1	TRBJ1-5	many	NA	CASSLDGSPNQPQHF	TGCGCCAGCAGCTTGGACGGCAGCCCCAATCAGCCCCAGCATTTT
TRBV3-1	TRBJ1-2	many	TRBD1	CASSPTRGVNYGYTF	TGTGCCAGCAGCCCCACCAGGGGGGTGAACTATGGCTACACCTTC
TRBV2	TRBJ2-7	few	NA	CASGAEFRYEQYF	TGTGCCAGCGGGGCAGAGTTTCGCTACGAGCAGTACTTC
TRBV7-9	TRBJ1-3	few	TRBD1	CASSSTGSGNTIYF	TGTGCCAGCAGCTCGACAGGGAGTGGAAACACCATATATTTT